This T cell receptor beta chain was sequenced for a study of cytomegalovirus exposure and HLA in healthy donors. General study findings and limits: Later on, an analysis found that several of the most significant clusters appeared to be linked to common viral pathogens, which included parvovirus B19.

This clone was counted once. Its cognate antigen is unknown. The CDR3 contains 14 residues. Germline V lookup: CDR1 MNHNS, CDR2 SASEGT. With 3 bases clipped from V and 8 bases from J, the junction kept 8 bases outside the gene matches. In the PCR, 60 Vbeta and 13 Jbeta primers were used. Sequencing used immunoSEQ multiplex PCR; TCRdb keeps in-frame clones, though not all of them. Of roughly 150,000 clones in the sample, 75% were seen once. Sequencing was performed on PBMCs. This rearrangement joins TRBV6-1 to TRBJ1-2, with TRBD1 matching over 8 bases. This receptor was taken from a female donor in good health and CMV-seronegative. CDR3 region: CASSDGQGAWGYTF. The CDR3 region has the DNA TGTGCCAGCAGTGACGGACAGGGAGCGTGGGGCTACACCTTC.